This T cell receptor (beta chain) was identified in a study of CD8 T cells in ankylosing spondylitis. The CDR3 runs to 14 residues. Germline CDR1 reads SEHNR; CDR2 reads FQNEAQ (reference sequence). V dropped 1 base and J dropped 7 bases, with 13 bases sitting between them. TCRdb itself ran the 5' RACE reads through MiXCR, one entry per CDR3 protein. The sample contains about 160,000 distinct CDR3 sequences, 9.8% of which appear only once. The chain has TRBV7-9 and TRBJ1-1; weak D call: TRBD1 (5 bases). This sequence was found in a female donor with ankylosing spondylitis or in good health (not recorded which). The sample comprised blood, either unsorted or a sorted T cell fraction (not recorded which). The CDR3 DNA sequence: TGTGCCAGCAGCTTAGTAGGGCAGGGTTTTGAAGCTTTCTTT. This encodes CASSLVGQGFEAFF.